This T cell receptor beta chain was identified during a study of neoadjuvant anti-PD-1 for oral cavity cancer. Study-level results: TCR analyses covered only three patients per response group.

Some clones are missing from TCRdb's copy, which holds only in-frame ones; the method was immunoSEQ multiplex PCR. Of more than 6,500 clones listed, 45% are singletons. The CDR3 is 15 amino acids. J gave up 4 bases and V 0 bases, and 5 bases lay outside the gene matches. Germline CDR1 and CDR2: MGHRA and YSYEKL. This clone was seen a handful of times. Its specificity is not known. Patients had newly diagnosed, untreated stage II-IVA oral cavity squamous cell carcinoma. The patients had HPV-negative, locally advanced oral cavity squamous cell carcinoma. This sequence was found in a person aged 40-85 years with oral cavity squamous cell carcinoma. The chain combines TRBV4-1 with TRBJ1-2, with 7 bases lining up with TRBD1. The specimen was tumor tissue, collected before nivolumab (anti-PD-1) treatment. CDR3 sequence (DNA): TGCGCCAGCAGCCAAGATCCCGACAGGGTCTATGGCTACACCTTC. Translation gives CASSQDPDRVYGYTF.